Shown below are 20 T cell receptor beta chains from a single sample sequenced in a study of CD8+ T cells in alopecia areata. It was cDNA, reverse transcribed from extracted RNA, that served as the sequencing template. Assay used: immunoSEQ multiplex PCR; TCRdb lists only in-frame clones, some missing. The sample lists 30,000 to 35,000 clones, 45% to 60% seen once, with about two fifths in the top ten. Input material: NKG2D-high CD8+ T cells sorted from blood. All receptors come from a human donor with alopecia areata.

This chain uses TRBV29-1 with TRBJ1-2, with 8 nucleotides matching TRBD1. J gave up 4 bases and V 6 bases, and 10 bases lay outside the gene matches. The V gene's germline CDR1 is SQVTM and CDR2 ANQGSEA. The length of the CDR3 is 14 residues. In DNA form, the CDR3 reads TGCAGCGTGTGGTTGGACAGGGCCGGCTATGGCTACACCTTC. Translated: CSVWLDRAGYGYTF.

V gene TRBV6-5 combines with J gene TRBJ2-1, with D uncertain. The CDR3 sequence is 13 residues long. Germline V lookup: CDR1 MNHEY, CDR2 SVGAGI. V lost 0 bases to trimming and J lost 7 bases, with 7 bases between them. The chain's CDR3 is CASSYSPRNEQFF. In nucleotides, the CDR3 is TGTGCCAGCAGTTACTCCCCTCGGAATGAGCAGTTCTTC.

The rearrangement links TRBV29-1 to TRBJ1-1, with a tentative D call TRBD1 (5 bases). V lost 6 bases to trimming and J lost 1 base, with 12 bases between them. Germline loops: CDR1 SQVTM, CDR2 ANQGSEA. The CDR3 spans 13 residues. The chain's CDR3 is CSVVGLQNTEAFF. The CDR3 region has the DNA TGCAGCGTGGTGGGACTCCAGAACACTGAAGCTTTCTTT.

This chain uses TRBV6-1 with TRBJ1-5; the match to TRBD1 covers 7 bases. This CDR3 has 16 amino acids. Unmatched junction bases numbered 11, after V lost 2 bases and J lost 7 bases. Per germline, CDR1 MNHNS and CDR2 SASEGT. CDR3 amino acids: CASSESHRGRYQPQHF. The CDR3 nucleotides read TGTGCCAGCAGTGAATCCCACAGGGGTCGATACCAGCCCCAGCATTTT.

This clone was detected only a few times. The chain carries TRBV19 and TRBJ2-2; D remains unclear. This CDR3 region has 13 residues. Germline-derived CDR1 and CDR2 are LNHDA and SQIVND (reference sequence). V was trimmed by 5 bases and J by 2 bases, leaving 6 bases between them. In nucleotides, the CDR3 is TGTGCCAGTAGTTGGGTAAACACCGGGGAGCTGTTTTTT. The encoded protein is CASSWVNTGELFF. Combining the CDR3 with reference TRBV19 and TRBJ2-2 gives the whole variable domain DGGITQSPKYLFRKEGQNVTLSCEQNLNHDAMYWYRQDPGQGLRLIYYSQIVNDFQKGDIAEGYSVSREKKESFPLTVTSAQKNPTAFYLCASSWVNTGELFFGEGSRLTVL.

The chain is built from TRBV6-5 and TRBJ2-5; D is ambiguous. Looked up from germline, CDR1 is MNHEY and CDR2 is SVGAGI. Trimming cost V 2 bases and J 5 bases, with 3 bases left between them. The CDR3 loop spans 11 amino acids. CDR3 sequence (DNA): TGTGCCAGCAGTTACCGGGAGACCCAGTACTTC. This encodes CASSYRETQYF.

The chain is built from TRBV7-6 and TRBJ2-7; D possibly corresponds to TRBD2 (5 bases). Germline V gene sequence: CDR1 SGHVS, CDR2 FNYEAQ. The CDR3 runs to 12 residues. Deletions cut 3 bases from V and 5 bases from J, with 8 bases between. This CDR3 is CASSLTGNEQYF. In DNA, the CDR3 is TGTGCCAGCAGCTTGACGGGAAACGAGCAGTACTTC.

This clone was observed a few times. The V and J genes are TRBV19 and TRBJ2-2; 7 bases match TRBD2. Germline trimming cut 8 bases from V and 5 bases from J; bases unmatched to any gene: 8. Germline CDR1 reads LNHDA; CDR2 reads SQIVND (reference sequence). The CDR3 extends over 14 amino acids. The CDR3 sequence: CASCRLAKTGELFF. CDR3 nucleotide sequence: TGTGCCAGTTGCAGACTAGCTAAAACCGGGGAGCTGTTTTTT.

The chain combines TRBV19 with TRBJ1-2, with 7 bases fitting TRBD1. The CDR3 has 13 residues. Germline assignment: CDR1 LNHDA and CDR2 SQIVND (reference sequence). V lost 7 bases, J lost 8 bases, and 10 bases stayed unmatched. CDR3 DNA: TGTGCCAGTACCGCGGGGAGGGACAGAGGCTACACCTTC. It yields the protein CASTAGRDRGYTF.

This CDR3 is CASGGGGTDTQYF. In DNA, the CDR3 is TGTGCCAGCGGCGGGGGTGGGACAGATACGCAGTATTTT. The rearrangement joins TRBV7-3 to TRBJ2-3; TRBD2 matches at 7 bases. CDR3 size: 13 residues. In germline, CDR1 is SGHTA, CDR2 FQGTGA. Trimming cost V 8 bases and J 3 bases; bases outside gene matches: 5.

V usage is TRBV7-3 and J usage is TRBJ2-1, with 9 bases fitting TRBD2. The CDR3 covers 14 residues. Germline loops: CDR1 SGHTA, CDR2 FQGTGA. The V segment lost 2 bases and the J segment 5 bases; nucleotides outside the gene matches: 1. CDR3 residues: CASSLAGGHNEQFF. CDR3 coding DNA: TGTGCCAGCAGCTTAGCGGGAGGGCACAATGAGCAGTTCTTC.

This chain links TRBV29-1 with TRBJ2-1, with TRBD1 as a possible D gene (6 bases). The V end lost 6 bases, the J end lost 4 bases, and 16 bases lay between the germline ends. This CDR3 is built from 14 residues. Germline CDR1 reads SQVTM; CDR2 reads ANQGSEA. The CDR3 is CSVMGATKYNEQFF. The CDR3, as DNA: TGCAGCGTGATGGGGGCTACTAAGTACAATGAGCAGTTCTTC.

This chain links TRBV9 with TRBJ2-7, with a tentative D call TRBD2 (6 bases). This CDR3 has 12 amino acids. V dropped 3 bases and J dropped 7 bases, with 11 bases sitting between them. The germline V gene has CDR1 SGDLS and CDR2 YYNGEE. The CDR3 here is CASSGHSGEQYF. The CDR3 DNA is TGTGCCAGCAGCGGACATAGCGGAGAGCAGTACTTC.

The rearrangement uses TRBV11-2 and TRBJ2-2; TRBD1 might be the D (5 bases). The V end was cut by 1 base, the J end by 3 bases, with 6 bases between. The CDR3 runs 14 residues. Per germline, CDR1 SGHAT and CDR2 FQNNGV. In DNA, the CDR3 is TGTGCCAGCAGCTTAGGGGGCGACACCGGGGAGCTGTTTTTT. Translated, it gives CASSLGGDTGELFF.

This clone was counted between two and nine times. The chain employs TRBV2 and TRBJ1-2; D ambiguous. CDR3 length: 17 amino acids. The germline CDR1 and CDR2 sequences are SNHLY and FYNNEI. V was cut by 11 bases and J by 6 bases, with 31 bases left in between. The CDR3 spells CAGQTDKSAWGWNGYTF. The CDR3 DNA reads TGTGCCGGCCAAACTGACAAGTCCGCCTGGGGTTGGAATGGCTACACCTTC.

The chain carries TRBV27 and TRBJ1-1; D gene ambiguous. Germline CDR1 MNHEY, CDR2 SMNVEV (reference sequence). V was clipped by 1 base and J by 1 base, with 7 bases between them. The CDR3 runs to 14 residues. As DNA, the CDR3 is TGTGCCAGCAGTTTATTTAAGGGGAACACTGAAGCTTTCTTT. Residues: CASSLFKGNTEAFF.

V is TRBV7-8 and J is TRBJ1-2; 11 bases line up with TRBD1. This CDR3 spans 16 amino acids. The J segment lost 4 bases and the V segment lost 1 base, leaving 5 bases of the junction unmatched. In germline, CDR1 is SGHVS, CDR2 FQNEAQ. CDR3 sequence reads: CASSLEGTGGGYGYTF. The CDR3 DNA sequence: TGTGCCAGCAGCTTAGAAGGGACAGGGGGAGGCTATGGCTACACCTTC.

This clone was seen only a few times. This chain joins TRBV5-1 and TRBJ2-1; D might be TRBD2 (5 bases). The CDR3 runs 16 residues. Germline assignment: CDR1 SGHRS and CDR2 YFSETQ. Between the trimmed V and J ends, which lost 0 bases and 7 bases, there was a span of 17 bases. Written as DNA, the CDR3 is TGCGCCAGCAGCTTGGCCTGGGCGGGCGAGGGTAATGAGCAGTTCTTC. Residues: CASSLAWAGEGNEQFF.

The chain employs TRBV7-9 and TRBJ2-4; either TRBD1 or TRBD2 may fit D (6 bases each). This CDR3 has 14 amino acids. Germline assignment: CDR1 SEHNR and CDR2 FQNEAQ (reference sequence). Trimming took off 7 bases at V and 0 bases at J, with 10 bases between the two ends. CDR3 DNA sequence: TGTGCCAGCACCGGGGGCGAAGCCAAAAACATTCAGTACTTC. This gives the protein CASTGGEAKNIQYF.

This chain connects TRBV19 to TRBJ2-3, with a tentative D call TRBD1 (6 bases). The CDR3 spans 17 residues. The germline V gene has CDR1 LNHDA and CDR2 SQIVND (reference sequence). With 5 bases removed from V and 2 bases from J, the gap between germline ends came to 20 bases. The CDR3 loop is CASSAPGHRGATDTQYF. The CDR3 DNA reads as TGTGCCAGTAGTGCCCCGGGACACCGAGGAGCCACAGATACGCAGTATTTT.